One sample yielded the 17 T cell receptor beta chains listed below, sequenced in a study of blood T cells in healthy people across ages. A J-beta primer mix and a sample-barcoded 5' primer were used in a second PCR of roughly 6 to 11 cycles. TCRdb re-analysed the 5' RACE reads in MiXCR, keeping a single row per CDR3 protein. The sample consists of hundreds of thousands of distinct CDR3 sequences, roughly 24% of them appearing once. The same sample was also studied in work on T cells of mothers and their children.

Material: blood. These receptor sequences come from a boy between 10 and 17 years old in good health.

This clonotype showed up just a few times. CDR3 in DNA: TGCAGTGCTAGAGACATAACTAATGAAAAACTGTTTTTT. Encoded protein: CSARDITNEKLFF. The rearrangement links TRBV20-1 to TRBJ1-4; no clear D gene. V was cut by 0 bases and J by 1 base, with 3 bases left in between. Germline CDR1 is DFQATT and CDR2 is SNEGSKA (reference sequence). The CDR3 consists of 13 residues.

The rearrangement links TRBV29-1 to TRBJ1-2; possibly TRBD1 for D (6 bases). This CDR3 region has 12 residues. Looked up from germline, CDR1 is SQVTM and CDR2 is ANQGSEA. V gave up 5 bases and J gave up 6 bases, with 13 bases separating them. The CDR3 bases are TGCAGCGTTCTTCGACAGGCGGATGGCTACACCTTC. This translates into CSVLRQADGYTF.

This clonotype was detected many times. The chain joins TRBV24-1 to TRBJ2-1; the D is unclear. CDR1 is KGHDR and CDR2 is SFDVKD in the germline V gene. V was shortened by 6 bases and J by 8 bases, with 10 bases between the two germline ends. CDR3 size: 12 residues. The CDR3 protein is CATSLGFDEQFF. The CDR3 nucleotides are TGTGCCACCAGTCTGGGGTTCGATGAGCAGTTCTTC.

The V and J genes are TRBV7-8 and TRBJ2-5; 8 bases agree with TRBD2. J was trimmed by 12 bases and V by 10 bases; bases with no gene match: 10. The CDR3 loop spans 11 amino acids. Germline CDR1 SGHVS, CDR2 FQNEAQ. The chain's CDR3 is CATTSGGQEYF. The CDR3 nucleotides read TGTGCCACTACTAGCGGCGGTCAAGAGTACTTC.

The rearrangement links TRBV6-5 to TRBJ2-7; D not resolved. The CDR3 is 14 amino acids. CDR1 and CDR2 from the germline V gene are MNHEY and SVGAGI. The germline V and J ends were trimmed by 1 base and 3 bases, with 10 bases remaining between them. In DNA, the CDR3 is TGTGCCAGCAGTTACTACCCCTGGAACTACGAGCAGTACTTC. It specifies CASSYYPWNYEQYF.

The genes are TRBV2 and TRBJ2-7; TRBD1 aligns across 8 bases. CDR3 length equals 14 residues. V was clipped by 9 bases and J by 1 base; unmatched bases: 8. Germline CDR1 reads SNHLY; CDR2 reads FYNNEI. As DNA, the CDR3 is TGTGCCAGTCTTTCCAGGGACAGGTCCTACGAGCAGTACTTC. Translated, it gives CASLSRDRSYEQYF.

CDR3 region: CSARDEVEAFF. The CDR3 region has the DNA TGCAGTGCTAGAGATGAGGTGGAAGCTTTCTTT. The J gene is TRBJ1-1, the V gene TRBV20-1; D not certain. The germline V and J ends were trimmed by 0 bases and 8 bases, with 7 bases remaining between them. The CDR3 totals 11 residues. Germline loops: CDR1 DFQATT, CDR2 SNEGSKA (reference sequence).

This rearrangement joins TRBV7-9 to TRBJ2-5; TRBD1 aligns across 7 bases. The J segment lost 5 bases and the V segment lost 4 bases, leaving 7 bases of the junction unmatched. CDR1 SEHNR and CDR2 FQNEAQ come from the germline V gene (reference sequence). CDR3 size: 14 residues. This chain's CDR3 is CASSYRGFQETQYF. DNA for the CDR3: TGTGCCAGCAGCTACAGGGGTTTCCAGGAGACCCAGTACTTC.

This clonotype has only a few counts. This sequence joins TRBV12-3 or TRBV12-4 and TRBJ1-4, with D possibly being TRBD1 (5 bases). This CDR3 region has 15 residues. With 5 bases removed from V and 5 bases from J, the gap between germline ends came to 15 bases. CDR3 amino acids: CASSPGGRENEKLFF. CDR3 nucleotide sequence: TGTGCCAGCAGTCCCGGAGGCAGGGAGAATGAAAAACTGTTTTTT.

This clonotype appeared a few times. The chain combines TRBV9 with TRBJ2-3; D unclear. V was clipped by 3 bases and J by 2 bases, with 4 bases between them. CDR3 length equals 12 residues. Per the germline V gene, CDR1 is SGDLS and CDR2 is YYNGEE. DNA of the CDR3: TGTGCCAGCAGCGACTTCACAGATACGCAGTATTTT. Translation gives CASSDFTDTQYF.

This clonotype was seen a handful of times. This chain uses TRBV27 with TRBJ2-5; 9 bases map to TRBD2. The DNA end is a closer match to TRBJ2-1, so the J assignment may be wrong. Germline CDR1 and CDR2: MNHEY and SMNVEV (reference sequence). The CDR3 is 15 residues long. The CDR3 region has the DNA TGTGCCAGCCGCCCGGGAGGTAGCGGGGGCGATGAGCAGTTCTTC. Its translation is CASRPGGSGGDEQFF.

This clonotype was observed a few times. The rearrangement links TRBV10-3 to TRBJ1-1; D is unclear. The CDR3 covers 13 residues. Trimming pared 7 bases from V and 5 bases from J, leaving 14 bases between. The germline V gene has CDR1 ENHRY and CDR2 SYGVKD. The CDR3 nucleotides read TGTGCCATCACGGAACGGCCGGGGACTGAAGCTTTCTTT. Its protein product is CAITERPGTEAFF.

Only a few counts were recorded for this clonotype. This chain connects TRBV30 to TRBJ2-7; the D is unclear. V was cut by 1 base and J by 0 bases, with 10 bases left in between. In germline, CDR1 is GTSNPN, CDR2 SVGIG (reference sequence). The CDR3 totals 14 residues. CDR3 bases: TGTGCCTGGAGTGACAGTTCCAGCTCCTACGAGCAGTACTTC. This translates into CAWSDSSSSYEQYF.

The chain combines TRBV12-3 or TRBV12-4 with TRBJ2-1; 8 bases line up with TRBD1. Trimming at V came to 6 bases and at J to 6 bases, leaving 4 bases not matched to a gene. CDR3 length: 13 residues. CDR3 nucleotide sequence: TGTGCCAGCAGGGGACAGGTCATCAATGAGCAGTTCTTC. Protein sequence: CASRGQVINEQFF.

J is TRBJ1-6 and V is TRBV7-3; 9 bases map to TRBD1. This CDR3 comprises 19 residues. Germline CDR1 is SGHTA and CDR2 is FQGTGA. The trim removed 5 bases at V and 8 bases at J, leaving 19 bases unmatched. CDR3 loop: CASSPWTGDGDFLDSPLHF. The CDR3 bases are TGTGCCAGCAGCCCTTGGACAGGGGACGGAGATTTTTTGGATTCACCCCTCCACTTT.

There are a few counts of this clonotype. CDR3 DNA sequence: TGTGCCACCAGCACCTCCCGTGCGGGTCTAAATGAGCAGTTCTTC. This codes for CATSTSRAGLNEQFF. This chain uses TRBV15 with TRBJ2-1; D possibly corresponds to TRBD2 (5 bases). The V end was cut by 4 bases, the J end by 7 bases, with 17 bases between. The CDR3 spans 15 residues. CDR1 is LNHNV, CDR2 YYDKDF, per germline (reference sequence). The full variable domain, completed using reference TRBV15 and TRBJ2-1, is DAMVIQNPRYQVTQFGKPVTLSCSQTLNHNVMYWYQQKSSQAPKLLFHYYDKDFNNEADTPDNFQSRRPNTSFCFLDIRSPGLGDTAMYLCATSTSRAGLNEQFFGPGTRLTVL.

This chain links TRBV7-2 with TRBJ2-1; 7 nucleotides agree with TRBD1. V was clipped by 6 bases and J by 0 bases; unmatched bases: 5. This CDR3 spans 15 amino acids. Germline CDR1 is SGHTA and CDR2 is FQGNSA. The CDR3 bases are TGTGCCAGCAGACTGACAGGGAGCTCCTACAATGAGCAGTTCTTC. It yields the protein CASRLTGSSYNEQFF.